One and the same sample provided the 22 T cell receptor beta chains below, sequenced in a study of identical twins (dated by TCRdb to between 2015 and 2016). Library creation used 5' RACE. Sequencer: Illumina HiSeq 2000. TCRdb took the public reads, trimmed them with fastp at Q25, ran MiXCR for clone calling and kept in-frame beta chains. Merged by CDR3 protein, the rows form single entries marked with the most common genes and DNA. The sample table lists about 470,000 distinct CDR3 sequences, more than 20% of them with a count of one. The top ten clones comprise over 2.5% of the sample. This sample also appeared in a second study, on T cells expressing NK-cell markers.

The material sequenced was CD4+ T cells sorted from blood. These receptors all stem from a woman between 18 and 29 years old in good health.

The chain has TRBV18 and TRBJ2-5; D possibly uses TRBD1 or TRBD2 (5 bases each). The CDR3 runs to 14 residues. Trimming cost V 2 bases and J 5 bases, with 12 bases left between them. Germline CDR1 reads KGHSH; CDR2 reads LQKENI. The CDR3 region is CASSPLGEGETQYF. The CDR3, as DNA: TGTGCCAGCTCACCATTAGGAGAGGGGGAGACCCAGTACTTC. Supplemented by reference TRBV18 and TRBJ2-5, the full variable domain reads NAGVMQNPRHLVRRRGQEARLRCSPMKGHSHVYWYRQLPEEGLKFMVYLQKENIIDESGMPKERFSAEFPKEGPSILRIQQVVRGDSAAYFCASSPLGEGETQYFGPGTRLLVL.

The sample holds a few counts of this clonotype. The rearrangement links TRBV14 to TRBJ1-2; no firm D call. The CDR3 is 15 amino acids. CDR1 is SGHDN, CDR2 FVKESK, per germline. V lost 4 bases and J lost 4, with 16 bases in between. This chain's CDR3 is CASSPAGVVSYGYTF. The CDR3 nucleotides are TGTGCCAGCAGCCCTGCTGGGGTCGTCAGCTATGGCTACACCTTC.

The chain employs TRBV29-1 and TRBJ2-7; D may correspond to TRBD1 or TRBD2 (6 bases each). Germline lookup yields CDR1 SQVTM and CDR2 ANQGSEA. The ends were cut back, 7 bases at V and 2 bases at J, with 21 bases in the middle. CDR3 length: 15 amino acids. The CDR3 sequence is CSAEGGLEGAYEQYF. The CDR3 region has the DNA TGCAGCGCCGAAGGGGGGTTGGAGGGGGCCTACGAGCAGTACTTC.

Here the CDR3 DNA reads TGTGCCTTCAGTCCCCTTTGGAGCGGAAGCTCCTACAATGAGCAGTTCTTC. This gives the protein CAFSPLWSGSSYNEQFF. The chain carries TRBV3-1 and TRBJ2-1, with a weak D call TRBD2 (5 bases). CDR3 size: 17 residues. V was cut by 11 bases and J by 0 bases, with 23 bases left in between. Germline V gene data show CDR1 as LGHDT and CDR2 as YNNKEL (reference sequence).

A few counts support this clonotype. J is TRBJ2-6 and V is TRBV20-1, with TRBD2 matching 7 bases. The CDR3 consists of 16 residues. In germline, CDR1 is DFQATT, CDR2 SNEGSKA (reference sequence). J was trimmed by 2 bases and V by 4 bases; bases with no gene match: 8. For the CDR3, the DNA is TGCAGTGCTAATCTTAGGGAGGGCGCTGGGGCCAACGTCCTGACTTTC. Protein product: CSANLREGAGANVLTF.

In this sample, this clonotype turned up a few times. The chain's CDR3 is CASSSPGRTYGYTF. The CDR3 region has the DNA TGCGCCAGCAGCTCGCCGGGACGGACATATGGCTACACCTTC. This chain links TRBV5-1 with TRBJ1-2, with D perhaps TRBD1 (5 bases). The CDR3 consists of 14 residues. V lost 3 bases and J lost 5, with 14 bases in between. Germline lookup yields CDR1 SGHRS and CDR2 YFSETQ.

The rearrangement joins TRBV12-3 or TRBV12-4 to TRBJ2-7; 8 bases match TRBD2. V trimming: 7 bases; J trimming: 4 bases; junction bases outside the gene matches: 3. The CDR3 is made up of 12 amino acids. The CDR3 here is CASTGGVYEQYF. The CDR3 DNA is TGTGCCAGCACGGGGGGGGTTTACGAGCAGTACTTC.

This chain uses TRBV9 with TRBJ2-3, with 12 bases that match TRBD2. The CDR3 length is 16 residues. CDR1 and CDR2 (germline): SGDLS, YYNGEE. Germline trimming cut 4 bases from V and 3 bases from J; bases unmatched to any gene: 6. For the CDR3, the DNA is TGTGCCAGCAGCCCCCGGACTAGCGGGATGACAGATACGCAGTATTTT. Amino acid sequence: CASSPRTSGMTDTQYF.

The CDR3 region is CASSQEGGTSGGYEQYF. In nucleotides, the CDR3 is TGTGCCAGCAGCCAAGAGGGTGGGACTAGCGGGGGCTACGAGCAGTACTTC. The rearrangement links TRBV4-2 to TRBJ2-7, with 14 nucleotides matching TRBD2. The CDR3 extends over 17 amino acids. Germline V gene data show CDR1 as LGHNA and CDR2 as YNFKEQ. V shed 0 bases, J shed 3 bases, and the junction held 4 bases outside the gene matches.

CDR3 sequence reads: CASSRLAGVLLADTQYF. DNA of the CDR3: TGTGCCAGCAGCCGACTAGCGGGAGTTTTGTTGGCAGATACGCAGTATTTT. The V call is TRBV7-9, the J call TRBJ2-3, with 12 bases that match TRBD2. The CDR3 has 17 residues. Germline lookup yields CDR1 SEHNR and CDR2 FQNEAQ (reference sequence). V dropped 5 bases and J dropped 4; count of bases not matched to a gene: 10.

The V gene is TRBV7-3, the J gene TRBJ2-1; no clear D gene. The ends were cut back, 5 bases at V and 3 bases at J, with 11 bases in the middle. The germline V gene has CDR1 SGHTA and CDR2 FQGTGA. CDR3 length: 14 residues. CDR3 sequence reads: CASSRTPGYNEQFF. The CDR3, as DNA: TGTGCCAGCAGCAGAACCCCTGGCTACAATGAGCAGTTCTTC.

This clonotype was recorded many times. V is TRBV5-1 and J is TRBJ2-2; 9 bases are shared with TRBD1. Germline loops: CDR1 SGHRS, CDR2 YFSETQ. V shed 0 bases, J shed 6 bases, and the junction held 6 bases outside the gene matches. The CDR3 totals 16 residues. The chain's CDR3 is CASSLDYRGPAGELFF. CDR3 sequence (DNA): TGCGCCAGCAGCTTGGACTACAGGGGGCCGGCCGGGGAGCTGTTTTTT.

This clonotype has just a few counts. The genes are TRBV5-1 and TRBJ1-2; TRBD1 matches at 7 bases. This CDR3 region has 16 residues. The V and J ends lost 1 base and 0 bases, in that order; junction bases with no gene match: 6. The V gene's germline CDR1 is SGHRS and CDR2 YFSETQ. The CDR3 DNA follows: TGCGCCAGCAGCTTGATACAGGGGTTGGCTAACTATGGCTACACCTTC. As protein: CASSLIQGLANYGYTF. Complete variable domain (other parts from reference TRBV5-1 and TRBJ1-2): KAGVTQTPRYLIKTRGQQVTLSCSPISGHRSVSWYQQTPGQGLQFLFEYFSETQRNKGNFPGRFSGRQFSNSRSEMNVSTLELGDSALYLCASSLIQGLANYGYTFGSGTRLTVV.

In this sample, this clonotype turned up many times. This sequence joins TRBV4-3 and TRBJ1-2; D is uncertain. Germline CDR1 is LGHNA and CDR2 is YSLEER. The CDR3 is 15 residues long. Trimming removed 0 bases at V and 8 bases at J, with 16 bases between. CDR3 sequence reads: CASSQDPGMRKGYTF. CDR3 nucleotide sequence: TGCGCCAGCAGCCAAGATCCGGGGATGAGAAAGGGCTACACCTTC.

The sample holds a few counts of this clonotype. The genes are TRBV6-2 or TRBV6-3 and TRBJ2-1; 10 nucleotides line up with TRBD2. This CDR3 region has 15 residues. Germline V gives CDR1 MNHEY, CDR2 SVGEGT. V was clipped by 7 bases and J by 5 bases; unmatched bases: 8. The CDR3 spells CASNEPLAGDNEQFF. The DNA of the CDR3 is TGTGCCAGCAATGAACCTCTAGCGGGAGACAATGAGCAGTTCTTC.

This clonotype was counted between two and nine times. The gene calls are TRBV5-6 and TRBJ2-7; TRBD2 might be the D (5 bases). CDR1 and CDR2 from the germline V gene are SGHDT and YYEEEE. This CDR3 contains 13 residues. With 1 base removed from V and 3 bases from J, the gap between germline ends came to 8 bases. The CDR3 DNA is TGTGCCAGCAGCTTGTACCGGGGCTACGAGCAGTACTTC. It codes for CASSLYRGYEQYF. Supplemented by reference TRBV5-6 and TRBJ2-7, the full variable domain reads DAGVTQSPTHLIKTRGQQVTLRCSPKSGHDTVSWYQQALGQGPQFIFQYYEEEERQRGNFPDRFSGHQFPNYSSELNVNALLLGDSALYLCASSLYRGYEQYFGPGTRLTVT.

Here the CDR3 DNA reads TGTGCCAGCGCCCAGGGGTCGGCCGGGGAGCTGTTTTTT. This sequence encodes CASAQGSAGELFF. The chain combines TRBV7-3 with TRBJ2-2; possible D gene TRBD1, 6 bases. In germline, CDR1 is SGHTA, CDR2 FQGTGA. This CDR3 is 13 amino acids long. The germline V and J ends were trimmed by 8 bases and 6 bases, with 13 bases remaining between them. The full variable domain, its missing parts supplied by reference TRBV7-3 and TRBJ2-2, is GAGVSQTPSNKVTEKGKYVELRCDPISGHTALYWYRQSLGQGPEFLIYFQGTGAADDSGLPNDRFFAVRPEGSVSTLKIQRTERGDSAVYLCASAQGSAGELFFGEGSRLTVL.

This chain joins TRBV5-1 and TRBJ2-7, with a possible D match to TRBD2 (6 bases). Between the trimmed V and J ends, which lost 2 bases and 2 bases, there was a span of 11 bases. The CDR3 totals 14 residues. CDR1 is SGHRS, CDR2 YFSETQ, per germline. The CDR3 loop reads CASSFVGGTYEQYF. The CDR3 DNA sequence: TGCGCCAGCAGCTTCGTCGGGGGTACCTACGAGCAGTACTTC.

This clonotype turned up a few times. The chain employs TRBV11-2 and TRBJ2-5; D is ambiguous. Germline V CDR1 and CDR2: SGHAT, FQNNGV. The CDR3 consists of 13 residues. With 5 bases removed from V and 4 bases from J, the gap between germline ends came to 11 bases. In DNA, the CDR3 is TGTGCCAGCAGCCCCGGATTCGTAGAGACCCAGTACTTC. It specifies CASSPGFVETQYF.

This clonotype was seen a handful of times. The chain uses TRBV4-2 and TRBJ2-1; 8 nucleotides agree with TRBD2. This CDR3 comprises 16 residues. Looked up from germline, CDR1 is LGHNA and CDR2 is YNFKEQ. Trimming took 4 bases from V and 8 from J; bases not matched to a gene: 13. CDR3 DNA: TGTGCCAGCAGCCCCCAATCCGAGCGGGGGCGCGATGAGCAGTTCTTC. Its translation: CASSPQSERGRDEQFF.

Of note for this clonotype: One junction end disagrees with the germline gene, perhaps due to a read error. This chain uses TRBV29-1 with TRBJ2-1; D gene ambiguous. Germline V lookup: CDR1 SQVTM, CDR2 ANQGSEA. CDR3 length: 8 amino acids. CDR3 in DNA: TGCAGCGTTGATTTTATCAGCTTC. The encoded protein is CSVDFISF.

This clonotype has ten or more counts. For the CDR3, the DNA is TGCGCCAGCAGCTTGGGTGGCGATCAGCCCCAGCATTTT. Protein: CASSLGGDQPQHF. V and J are TRBV5-1 and TRBJ1-5; D not resolved. Germline values: CDR1 SGHRS, CDR2 YFSETQ. The CDR3 is made up of 13 amino acids. V lost 0 bases and J lost 5, with 6 bases in between. Filled out from reference TRBV5-1 and TRBJ1-5, the complete variable domain reads KAGVTQTPRYLIKTRGQQVTLSCSPISGHRSVSWYQQTPGQGLQFLFEYFSETQRNKGNFPGRFSGRQFSNSRSEMNVSTLELGDSALYLCASSLGGDQPQHFGDGTRLSIL.